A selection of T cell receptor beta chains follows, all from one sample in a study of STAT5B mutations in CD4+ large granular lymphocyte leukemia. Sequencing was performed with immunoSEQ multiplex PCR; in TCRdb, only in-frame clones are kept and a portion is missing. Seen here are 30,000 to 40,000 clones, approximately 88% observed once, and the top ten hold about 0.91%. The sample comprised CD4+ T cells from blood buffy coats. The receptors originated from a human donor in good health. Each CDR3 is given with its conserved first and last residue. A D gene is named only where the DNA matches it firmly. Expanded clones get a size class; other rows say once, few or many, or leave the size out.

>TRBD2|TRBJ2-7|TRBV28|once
CASSAGTSGSYEQYF
TGTGCCAGCAGCGCAGGGACTAGCGGCTCCTACGAGCAGTACTTC
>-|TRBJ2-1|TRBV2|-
CASRDRVYYYNEQFF
TGTGCCAGCAGGGATCGGGTTTACTACTACAATGAGCAGTTCTTC
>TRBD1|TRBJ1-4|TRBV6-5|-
CASSYRDRAEKLFF
TGTGCCAGCAGTTACCGGGACAGGGCAGAAAAACTGTTTTTT
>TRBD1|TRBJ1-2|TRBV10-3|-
CAIRETGGNYGYTF
TGTGCCATTAGAGAGACAGGGGGGAACTATGGCTACACCTTC
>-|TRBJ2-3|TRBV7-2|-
CASSPGGLLTDTQYF
TGTGCCAGCAGCCCAGGCGGTCTACTCACAGATACGCAGTATTTT
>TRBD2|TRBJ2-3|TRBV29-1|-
CSGERTSKDTQYF
TGCAGCGGTGAACGGACTAGCAAGGATACGCAGTATTTT
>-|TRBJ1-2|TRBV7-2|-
CASSLVAADGYTF
TGTGCCAGCAGCTTAGTAGCGGCCGATGGCTACACCTTC
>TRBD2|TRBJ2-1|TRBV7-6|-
CASSSLLAGNNEQFF
TGTGCCAGCAGCTCCCTACTAGCGGGTAACAATGAGCAGTTCTTC
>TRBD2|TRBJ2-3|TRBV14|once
CASSQGLAGAHTDTQYF
TGTGCCAGCAGCCAAGGCCTAGCGGGGGCCCACACAGATACGCAGTATTTT
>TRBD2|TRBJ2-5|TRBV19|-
CASSPGTSPDLETQYF
TGTGCCAGTAGCCCCGGGACTAGCCCCGATCTGGAGACCCAGTACTTC
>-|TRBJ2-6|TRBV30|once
CAWSGGGANVLTF
TGTGCCTGGAGTGGGGGTGGGGCCAACGTCCTGACTTTC
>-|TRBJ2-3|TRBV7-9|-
CASGSTRQYF
TGTGCCAGCGGGAGTACCCGTCAGTATTTT